These 17 T cell receptor beta chains were all obtained from the same sample, sequenced in a study of blood T cell repertoires in COVID-19. Assay used: immunoSEQ multiplex PCR; TCRdb lists only in-frame clones, some missing. The sample consists of some 170,000 clones, about 81% of them appearing once. Sequencing was done on a sample of peripheral blood. These receptors were collected from a man in his sixties with active or convalescent COVID-19.

The V gene is TRBV27, the J gene TRBJ2-1, with 13 bases identical to TRBD2. The CDR3 contains 16 residues. J lost 3 bases, V lost 4 bases, and 3 bases had no gene match. Germline CDR1 and CDR2: MNHEY and SMNVEV (reference sequence). The chain's CDR3 is CASSYGLAGVYNEQFF. For the CDR3, the DNA is TGTGCCAGCAGTTACGGACTAGCGGGAGTCTACAATGAGCAGTTCTTC.

This clone was seen more than once but under ten times. This chain connects TRBV4-1 to TRBJ1-4; 10 bases line up with TRBD1. Germline V gene data show CDR1 as MGHRA and CDR2 as YSYEKL. The CDR3 spans 15 residues. Trimming cost V 4 bases and J 8 bases; bases outside gene matches: 7. The CDR3 DNA reads TGCGCCAGCAGCCCGCCCGACAGGGGGCGCGAAAAACTGTTTTTT. Translating it yields CASSPPDRGREKLFF.

This clone was seen only a few times. V is TRBV6-4 and J is TRBJ2-1; TRBD2 aligns across 11 bases. CDR1 is MRHNA, CDR2 SNTAGT, per germline. The CDR3 covers 15 residues. The ends lost 4 bases at V and 6 bases at J; junction bases unmatched: 5. CDR3 sequence: CASSVSGGAANEQFF. CDR3 in DNA: TGTGCCAGCAGTGTTAGCGGGGGGGCGGCCAATGAGCAGTTCTTC.

The rearrangement links TRBV11-2 to TRBJ2-7, with 7 bases identical to TRBD1. This CDR3 has 16 amino acids. The V segment lost 5 bases and the J segment 3 bases; nucleotides outside the gene matches: 13. CDR1 is SGHAT and CDR2 is FQNNGV in the germline V gene. CDR3 region: CASSGYRGPGLYEQYF. DNA for the CDR3: TGTGCCAGCAGCGGGTACAGGGGCCCCGGCCTCTACGAGCAGTACTTC.

The chain employs TRBV27 and TRBJ2-4, with D perhaps matching TRBD1 (6 bases). The germline V gene has CDR1 MNHEY and CDR2 SMNVEV (reference sequence). Between the trimmed V and J ends, which lost 6 bases and 8 bases, there was a span of 20 bases. This CDR3 is built from 15 residues. DNA of the CDR3: TGTGCCAGCAGCCCTTGGGGTGGGCCAGGGGACATTCAGTACTTC. This codes for CASSPWGGPGDIQYF.

This rearrangement joins TRBV5-1 to TRBJ1-3, with 7 bases matching TRBD1. Germline V gives CDR1 SGHRS, CDR2 YFSETQ. This CDR3 has 15 residues. The ends lost 4 bases at V and 3 bases at J; junction bases unmatched: 7. This CDR3 reads CASSDRVVGGNTIYF. The CDR3 coding sequence is TGCGCCAGCAGCGACAGGGTCGTAGGTGGAAACACCATATATTTT.

This clone was counted a few times. The J gene is TRBJ1-1, the V gene TRBV6-5; D is perhaps TRBD1 (6 bases). V was trimmed by 6 bases and J by 4 bases, leaving 12 bases between them. CDR3 length: 13 amino acids. Germline V gene data show CDR1 as MNHEY and CDR2 as SVGAGI. CDR3 sequence (DNA): TGTGCCAGCAGAACAGGGAGTCGCACTGAAGCTTTCTTT. Translating gives CASRTGSRTEAFF.

V is TRBV5-5 and J is TRBJ2-5; 7 nucleotides agree with TRBD1. Per the germline V gene, CDR1 is SGHKS and CDR2 is YYEKEE (reference sequence). The CDR3 contains 13 residues. Trimming removed 3 bases from V and 2 bases from J; junction bases left unmatched: 1. This CDR3 is CASSWDRQETQYF. DNA for the CDR3: TGTGCCAGCAGCTGGGACAGACAAGAGACCCAGTACTTC. Full variable domain (remainder filled in from reference TRBV5-5 and TRBJ2-5): DAGVTQSPTHLIKTRGQQVTLRCSPISGHKSVSWYQQVLGQGPQFIFQYYEKEERGRGNFPDRFSARQFPNYSSELNVNALLLGDSALYLCASSWDRQETQYFGPGTRLLVL.

In its sample, this clone was seen once. The chain combines TRBV5-1 with TRBJ2-7; 9 bases fit TRBD2. The V gene end was trimmed by 4 bases and the J gene end by 6 bases; junction bases not matched to a gene: 11. Germline lookup yields CDR1 SGHRS and CDR2 YFSETQ. The CDR3 loop spans 15 amino acids. CDR3 region: CASSPWPAGGGEQYF. The CDR3 coding sequence is TGCGCCAGCAGCCCCTGGCCAGCGGGAGGCGGCGAGCAGTACTTC.

V usage is TRBV5-4 and J usage is TRBJ2-7, with 11 bases fitting TRBD2. Germline V CDR1 and CDR2: SGHNT, YYREEE (reference sequence). The V and J ends lost 7 bases and 3 bases, in that order; junction bases with no gene match: 3. This CDR3 has 13 residues. The CDR3 region is CASGLAGGYEQYF. Here the CDR3 DNA reads TGTGCCAGCGGACTAGCGGGTGGCTACGAGCAGTACTTC.

The chain combines TRBV5-1 with TRBJ2-7; 11 nucleotides match TRBD1. The CDR3 consists of 14 residues. Germline-derived CDR1 and CDR2 are SGHRS and YFSETQ. V shed 6 bases, J shed 3 bases, and the junction held 5 bases outside the gene matches. The CDR3 nucleotides are TGCGCCAGCAAATCCGGGACAGGGGGCTACGAGCAGTACTTC. Its translation is CASKSGTGGYEQYF. The entire variable domain, with the rest obtained from reference TRBV5-1 and TRBJ2-7, is as follows: KAGVTQTPRYLIKTRGQQVTLSCSPISGHRSVSWYQQTPGQGLQFLFEYFSETQRNKGNFPGRFSGRQFSNSRSEMNVSTLELGDSALYLCASKSGTGGYEQYFGPGTRLTVT.

The J gene is TRBJ2-1, the V gene TRBV29-1; D might be TRBD2 (5 bases). The CDR3 sequence is 13 residues long. The V end was cut by 4 bases, the J end by 5 bases, with 12 bases between. Germline CDR1 SQVTM, CDR2 ANQGSEA. The CDR3 reads CSVAREIDNEQFF. CDR3 nucleotides: TGCAGCGTTGCCCGGGAAATAGACAATGAGCAGTTCTTC.

There are a few counts of this clone. The gene calls are TRBV28 and TRBJ2-7, with TRBD2 identical over 10 bases. V lost 5 bases, J lost 6 bases, and 7 bases stayed unmatched. There are 14 residues in the CDR3. Germline CDR1 reads MDHEN; CDR2 reads SYDVKM. CDR3 sequence: CASSPQGLAAEQYF. The DNA of the CDR3 is TGTGCCAGCAGTCCCCAAGGACTAGCGGCCGAGCAGTACTTC.

CDR3 DNA: TGTGCCAGCAGTGAGACCGTGGGGCTGGCTGAAGCTTTCTTT. This translates into CASSETVGLAEAFF. The J gene is TRBJ1-1, the V gene TRBV2, with D tentatively TRBD1 (5 bases). CDR1 is SNHLY, CDR2 FYNNEI, per germline. The CDR3 consists of 14 residues. Trimming pared 3 bases from V and 6 bases from J, leaving 14 bases between.

The rearrangement joins TRBV7-2 to TRBJ1-4; no reliable D call. The CDR3 runs to 15 residues. V shed 5 bases and J shed 5 bases, with 15 bases lying between them. CDR1 SGHTA and CDR2 FQGNSA come from the germline V gene. As DNA, the CDR3 is TGTGCCAGCAGCCCAGACGTACAGCCAAATGAAAAACTGTTTTTT. The encoded protein is CASSPDVQPNEKLFF.

The V call is TRBV6-6, the J call TRBJ1-5; maybe TRBD1 (5 bases). The V gene's germline CDR1 is MNHNY and CDR2 SVGAGI (reference sequence). V was clipped by 5 bases and J by 3 bases, with 23 bases between them. This CDR3 is 18 amino acids long. The CDR3, as DNA: TGTGCCAGCAGTCCCCGTGGTGGCGGGGGTACGATCAATCAGCCCCAGCATTTT. Its protein product is CASSPRGGGGTINQPQHF.

The V and J genes are TRBV5-1 and TRBJ1-6; 8 nucleotides line up with TRBD1. V was pared by 0 bases and J by 10 bases, with 9 bases of the junction left unmatched. There are 16 residues in the CDR3. Germline CDR1 reads SGHRS; CDR2 reads YFSETQ. The CDR3: CASSLAGGDGVSPLHF. The CDR3 DNA is TGCGCCAGCAGCTTGGCAGGGGGCGACGGGGTCTCACCCCTCCACTTT.